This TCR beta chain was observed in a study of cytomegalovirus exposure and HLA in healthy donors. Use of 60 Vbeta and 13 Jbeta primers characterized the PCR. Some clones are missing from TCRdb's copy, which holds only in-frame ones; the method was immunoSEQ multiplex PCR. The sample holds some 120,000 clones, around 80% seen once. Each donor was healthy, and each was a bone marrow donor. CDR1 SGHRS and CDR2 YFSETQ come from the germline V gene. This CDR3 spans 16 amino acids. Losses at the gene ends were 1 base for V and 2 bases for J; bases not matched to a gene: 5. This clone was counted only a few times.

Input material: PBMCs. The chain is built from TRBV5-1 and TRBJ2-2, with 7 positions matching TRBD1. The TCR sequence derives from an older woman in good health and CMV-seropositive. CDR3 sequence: CASSLPGQVNTGELFF. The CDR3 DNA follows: TGCGCCAGCAGCTTGCCCGGACAGGTTAACACCGGGGAGCTGTTTTTT.